The clone carrying this T cell receptor (beta chain) was observed at least ten times. The V and J ends lost 6 bases and 9 bases respectively, with 14 bases between them. Germline CDR1 DFQATT, CDR2 SNEGSKA (reference sequence). The CDR3 loop spans 11 amino acids. TCR beta libraries were built with iRepertoire HTBI primers and Arm-PCR of CDR3 regions. TCRdb reprocessed the multiplex PCR reads via MiXCR and lists one record per CDR3 protein. The sample has about 540,000 distinct CDR3 sequences; less than 15% are singletons. This entry is derived from a study of regulatory T cells in long-lasting Graves disease. Across the whole study: The antithyroid drugs taken by newly diagnosed Graves' patients had been used for under 3 months.

Time point described: newly diagnosed GD, antithyroid drugs for less than 3 months. The TCR library used RNA extracted from PBMCs. These same data were also listed under a study on T cells in Graves' hyperthyroidism and ophthalmopathy. This second report adds: Uncontrolled infection, other autoimmune disease, pregnancy or lactation led to exclusion. The blood repertoire included most of the expanded thyroid clonotypes above 0.001.

This specimen was peripheral blood mononuclear cells (PBMCs), taken at new diagnosis, from a patient treated with antithyroid drugs. The V call is TRBV20-1, the J call TRBJ2-5, with a weak D call TRBD2 (6 bases). This receptor was obtained from a man aged 30 to 45 with Graves disease. The chain's CDR3 is CSAKSGQAQYF. DNA for the CDR3: TGCAGTGCAAAGAGCGGGCAGGCCCAGTACTTC.